The source of this T cell receptor (beta chain) is a study of read filtering for tumor transcriptome and immune sequencing. On the study more broadly: Revised staging placed 8 patients in R-ISS I, about 15 in II, 7 in III. After DNase treatment, RNA was made into whole-transcriptome libraries.

This CDR3 is built from 14 residues. The germline gives CDR1 SGHTA, CDR2 FQGNSA. The V gene end was trimmed by 6 bases and the J gene end by 8 bases; junction bases not matched to a gene: 8. At least ten counts were recorded for this clonotype. This library used approximately 0.4 ug RNA and molecular barcoded adaptors spanning alpha/delta and beta/gamma chains. TCRdb reanalysed the reads using MiXCR and keeps one entry per CDR3 protein. Among about 62,000 distinct CDR3 sequences listed, around a fifth were seen once. The J gene is TRBJ2-1, the V gene TRBV7-2, with 9 bases matching TRBD2. Sequenced material: a population of CD138-negative cells sorted from bone marrow. The clonotype was recovered from a donor at least 40 years old with multiple myeloma. The CDR3 region is CASSTGTSLHEQFF. Written as DNA, the CDR3 is TGTGCCAGCAGTACCGGGACTAGCCTTCATGAGCAGTTCTTC.